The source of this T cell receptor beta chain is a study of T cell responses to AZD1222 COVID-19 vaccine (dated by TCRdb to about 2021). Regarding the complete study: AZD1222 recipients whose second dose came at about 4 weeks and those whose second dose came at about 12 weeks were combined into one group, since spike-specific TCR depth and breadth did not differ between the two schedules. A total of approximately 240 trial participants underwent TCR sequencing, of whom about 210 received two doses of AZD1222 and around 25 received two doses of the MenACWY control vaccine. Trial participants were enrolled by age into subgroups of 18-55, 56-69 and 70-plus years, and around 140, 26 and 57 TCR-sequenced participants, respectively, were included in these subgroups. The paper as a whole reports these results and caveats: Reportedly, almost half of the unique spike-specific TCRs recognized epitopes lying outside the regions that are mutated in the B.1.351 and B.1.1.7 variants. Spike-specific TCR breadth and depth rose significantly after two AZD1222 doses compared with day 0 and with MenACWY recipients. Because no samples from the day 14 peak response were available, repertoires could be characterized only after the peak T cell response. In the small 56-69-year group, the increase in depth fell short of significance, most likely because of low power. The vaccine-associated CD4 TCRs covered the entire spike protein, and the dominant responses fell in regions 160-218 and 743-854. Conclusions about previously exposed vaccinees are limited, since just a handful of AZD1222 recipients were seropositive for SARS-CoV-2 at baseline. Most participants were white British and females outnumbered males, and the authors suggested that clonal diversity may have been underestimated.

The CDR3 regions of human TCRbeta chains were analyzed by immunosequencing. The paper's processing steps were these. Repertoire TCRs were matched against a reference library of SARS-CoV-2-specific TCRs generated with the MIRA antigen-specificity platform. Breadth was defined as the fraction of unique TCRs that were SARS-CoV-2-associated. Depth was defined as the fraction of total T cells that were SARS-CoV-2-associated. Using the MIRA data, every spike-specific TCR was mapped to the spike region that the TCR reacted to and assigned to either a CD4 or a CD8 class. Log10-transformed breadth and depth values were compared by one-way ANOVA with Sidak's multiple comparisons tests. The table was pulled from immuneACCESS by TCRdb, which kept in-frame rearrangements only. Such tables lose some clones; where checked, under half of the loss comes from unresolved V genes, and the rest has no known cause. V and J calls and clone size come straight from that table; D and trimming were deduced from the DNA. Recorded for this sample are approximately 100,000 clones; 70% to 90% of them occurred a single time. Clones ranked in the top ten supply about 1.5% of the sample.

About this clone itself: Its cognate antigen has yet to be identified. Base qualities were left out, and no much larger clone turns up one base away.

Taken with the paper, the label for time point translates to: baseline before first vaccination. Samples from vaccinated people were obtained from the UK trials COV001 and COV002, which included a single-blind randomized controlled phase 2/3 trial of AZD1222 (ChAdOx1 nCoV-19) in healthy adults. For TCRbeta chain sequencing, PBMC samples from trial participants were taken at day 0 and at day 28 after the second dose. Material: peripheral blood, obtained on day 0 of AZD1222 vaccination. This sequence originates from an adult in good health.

The CDR3 reads as follows: CASSQDIPYSPAQYF. The DNA sequence is TGCGCCAGCAGCCAAGATATCCCCTACTCCCCCGCGCAGTACTTC. The chain employs TRBV4-1 and TRBJ2-7, with the D segment identity uncertain. Relative to germline, V is 0 bases shorter and J is 9 bases shorter, with 18 bases between their ends. The CDR3 starts with the cysteine, ends with the phenylalanine, and has 15 residues. The DNA shown is the 45-base CDR3, in frame from base 1. CDR1 and CDR2 (MGHRA, YSYEKL) derive from the germline V gene.